This T cell receptor (beta chain) came from a study of blood T cell repertoires in COVID-19. V lost 0 bases to trimming and J lost 4 bases, with 13 bases between them. There are 15 residues in the CDR3. The germline V gene encodes CDR1 GTSNPN and CDR2 SVGIG (reference sequence). Sequenced by immunoSEQ multiplex PCR; TCRdb stores in-frame clones only, minus some. The sample lists fewer than 250,000 clones; roughly 85% were seen once. This clone appeared once. Specimen: PBMCs or T cells enriched from blood (not recorded which). V is TRBV30 and J is TRBJ2-1; the D gene is possibly TRBD2 (7 bases). The clonotype comes from a woman aged 40 to 49 with acute COVID-19. The CDR3 sequence is CAWSVEGGRYNEQFF. The CDR3 DNA reads as TGTGCCTGGAGTGTTGAGGGGGGGAGGTACAATGAGCAGTTCTTC.